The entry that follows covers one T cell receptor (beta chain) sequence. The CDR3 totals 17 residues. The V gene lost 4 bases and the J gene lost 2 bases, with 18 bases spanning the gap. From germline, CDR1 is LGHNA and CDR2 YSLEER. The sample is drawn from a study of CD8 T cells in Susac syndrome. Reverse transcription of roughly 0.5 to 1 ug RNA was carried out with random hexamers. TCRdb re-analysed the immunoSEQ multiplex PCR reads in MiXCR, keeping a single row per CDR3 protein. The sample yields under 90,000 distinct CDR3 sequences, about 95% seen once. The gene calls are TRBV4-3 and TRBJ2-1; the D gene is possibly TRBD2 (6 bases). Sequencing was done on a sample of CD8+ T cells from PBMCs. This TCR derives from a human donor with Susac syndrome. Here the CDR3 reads CASSPPPEGGPYNEQFF. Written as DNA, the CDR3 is TGCGCCAGCAGCCCCCCACCCGAAGGAGGGCCCTACAATGAGCAGTTCTTC.